In its sample, the clone carrying this T cell receptor beta chain was seen many times. The V gene end was trimmed by 8 bases and the J gene end by 0 bases; junction bases not matched to a gene: 11. The length of the CDR3 is 16 residues. Germline CDR1 is WSHSY and CDR2 is SAAADI. As it was prepared, the TCRbeta library received unique molecular identifiers. TCRdb analysed the PCR reads with MiXCR anew, one entry per CDR3 protein. Here the sample spans roughly 100,000 distinct CDR3 sequences, roughly 8.3% being singletons. This entry belongs to a study of T-cell reconstitution after alpha-beta-depleted transplantation in children.

The V and J genes are TRBV10-2 and TRBJ2-3; 7 bases line up with TRBD2. The sample was PBMCs from the stem cell graft donor, taken from the stem cell graft. The clonotype originates from a human donor who donated a stem cell graft to a child with congenital amegakaryocytic thrombocytopenia. The CDR3 region is CASRLGAGFSTDTQYF. CDR3 nucleotides: TGCGCCAGCCGACTAGGAGCGGGATTTAGCACAGATACGCAGTATTTT.